The clone carrying this T cell receptor (beta chain) turned up a few times. The antigen remains undetermined. TCRdb re-called the reads with MiXCR, one entry per CDR3 protein. The sample yields about 920,000 distinct CDR3 sequences, about 33% seen once. This record comes from a study of T cell repertoires in cytomegalovirus infection. V was shortened by 0 bases and J by 3 bases, with 15 bases between the two germline ends. Per germline, CDR1 DFQATT and CDR2 SNEGSKA (reference sequence). The CDR3 has 16 amino acids. The chain has TRBV20-1 and TRBJ1-5; D ambiguous. Sample: cultured CD8+ T cells from PBMCs, taken from culture after CMV antigen stimulation. The TCR was taken from a human donor in good health (CMV status not recorded). Some clones in this sample may be carry-over from other donors' samples. The CDR3 loop reads CSARDHPASVNQPQHF. CDR3 bases: TGCAGTGCTAGAGATCACCCGGCCAGCGTCAATCAGCCCCAGCATTTT.